Each of the 21 T cell receptor beta chains below was sequenced from the same sample in a study of T cells in Graves' hyperthyroidism and ophthalmopathy. Template material for amplifying TCR beta CDR3 regions consisted of RNA transcripts. The TCR CDR3 first-round RT-PCR relied on the HTBI primer set. TCRdb independently ran MiXCR on the multiplex PCR reads; one entry per CDR3 protein. The data show about 480,000 distinct CDR3 sequences, over 13% seen once. What was sequenced was blood. The receptors stem from a woman between 18 and 29 years old with Graves' hyperthyroidism.

The V and J genes are TRBV9 and TRBJ2-1, with D maybe TRBD1 (6 bases). The CDR3 contains 17 residues. Trimming cost V 3 bases and J 7 bases, with 23 bases left between them. The V gene's germline CDR1 is SGDLS and CDR2 YYNGEE. Here the CDR3 DNA reads TGTGCCAGCAGCGAGGGGGTTAGCGTCCCAGGCAGGAATGAGCAGTTCTTC. Translating gives CASSEGVSVPGRNEQFF. Supplemented by reference TRBV9 and TRBJ2-1, the full variable domain reads DSGVTQTPKHLITATGQRVTLRCSPRSGDLSVYWYQQSLDQGLQFLIQYYNGEERAKGNILERFSAQQFPDLHSELNLSSLELGDSALYFCASSEGVSVPGRNEQFFGPGTRLTVL.

The chain employs TRBV6-4 and TRBJ2-7, with 12 positions matching TRBD1. There are 15 residues in the CDR3. Germline trimming cut 6 bases from V and 5 bases from J; bases unmatched to any gene: 8. Germline CDR1 reads MRHNA; CDR2 reads SNTAGT. CDR3 DNA: TGTGCCAGCAGCCGCTATGGGACAGGGGGCAACGAGCAGTACGTC. Protein product: CASSRYGTGGNEQYV.

This clonotype was seen ten or more times. The CDR3 here is CASTQVTSGHYEQYF. The CDR3, as DNA: TGTGCCAGCACCCAAGTGACTAGCGGCCACTACGAGCAGTACTTC. This chain uses TRBV6-1 with TRBJ2-7, with TRBD2 matching over 9 bases. CDR1 and CDR2 from the germline V gene are MNHNS and SASEGT. This CDR3 is 15 amino acids long. The ends lost 7 bases at V and 3 bases at J; junction bases unmatched: 10.

The chain combines TRBV20-1 with TRBJ1-4, with TRBD1 matching 10 bases. V was clipped by 3 bases and J by 4 bases; unmatched bases: 5. This CDR3 has 15 amino acids. Germline V lookup: CDR1 DFQATT, CDR2 SNEGSKA (reference sequence). The CDR3 sequence: CSARGTGAFNEKLFF. CDR3 nucleotides: TGCAGTGCTAGGGGGACAGGGGCCTTTAATGAAAAACTGTTTTTT.

This clonotype was recorded many times. Germline is not matched at one junction end, which may reflect a read error. This sequence joins TRBV20-1 and TRBJ2-7; maybe TRBD2 (7 bases). Germline V gene sequence: CDR1 DFQATT, CDR2 SNEGSKA (reference sequence). This CDR3 is 16 amino acids long. CDR3 sequence reads: CSARVGASGLSHEQYF. The CDR3 DNA is TGCAGTGCTAGAGTGGGGGCTAGCGGTCTCTCCCACGAGCAGTACTTC.

J is TRBJ2-3 and V is TRBV7-2; 10 bases map to TRBD1. The CDR3 has 15 residues. Germline CDR1 is SGHTA and CDR2 is FQGNSA. V gave up 4 bases and J gave up 6 bases; unmatched junction bases: 7. CDR3 residues: CASSSRTGGKDTQYF. For the CDR3, the DNA is TGTGCCAGCAGCTCCCGGACAGGGGGTAAGGATACGCAGTATTTT.

J is TRBJ2-7 and V is TRBV7-8; 11 bases align to TRBD2. The V gene end was trimmed by 5 bases and the J gene end by 4 bases; junction bases not matched to a gene: 10. The CDR3 runs to 16 residues. The germline V gene has CDR1 SGHVS and CDR2 FQNEAQ. The CDR3 DNA sequence: TGTGCCAGCAGCCTAAGGTGGGGGACTAGCGGATACGAGCAGTACTTC. It is translated as CASSLRWGTSGYEQYF.

This chain links TRBV6-1 with TRBJ1-5, with 8 bases that match TRBD1. Per germline, CDR1 MNHNS and CDR2 SASEGT. The CDR3 length is 13 residues. The V and J ends lost 6 bases and 6 bases, in that order; junction bases with no gene match: 4. The DNA for the CDR3 is TGTGCCAGCAGCCTACAGGGGGGTCAGCCCCAGCATTTT. Translated, it gives CASSLQGGQPQHF.

The chain links TRBV6-4 to TRBJ1-2; 12 nucleotides match TRBD1. V shed 5 bases, J shed 6 bases, and the junction held 4 bases outside the gene matches. This CDR3 comprises 14 residues. Germline-derived CDR1 and CDR2 are MRHNA and SNTAGT. The CDR3 DNA is TGTGCCAGCAGTCCCGGGACAGGGGGCAATGGCTACACCTTC. It yields the protein CASSPGTGGNGYTF.

This clonotype was counted ten times or more. V gene TRBV11-2 combines with J gene TRBJ2-7; D might be TRBD1 (6 bases). Germline CDR1 SGHAT, CDR2 FQNNGV. There are 13 residues in the CDR3. CDR3 sequence: CAVHGGATYEQYF. CDR3 nucleotides: TGTGCTGTGCATGGGGGCGCAACCTACGAGCAGTACTTC.

This clonotype has ten or more counts. This chain links TRBV5-1 with TRBJ1-1; D gene unclear. V lost 4 bases, J lost 7 bases, and 14 bases lay in between. This CDR3 region has 13 residues. Germline loops: CDR1 SGHRS, CDR2 YFSETQ. Here the CDR3 DNA reads TGCGCCAGCAGCCTCCCCGGTGGGGTTGAAGCTTTCTTT. Residues: CASSLPGGVEAFF.

There are many counts of this clonotype. J is TRBJ2-7 and V is TRBV5-1, with D possibly matching TRBD2 (7 bases). Looked up from germline, CDR1 is SGHRS and CDR2 is YFSETQ. Trimming removed 0 bases from V and 2 bases from J, with 18 bases in between. The CDR3 loop spans 17 amino acids. CDR3 bases: TGCGCCAGCAGCTTGGCCCCAGGACAGCGGGGAGCCTACGAGCAGTACGTC. Its translation: CASSLAPGQRGAYEQYV.

This clonotype was detected ten times or more. The chain is built from TRBV12-3 or TRBV12-4 and TRBJ1-2, with 7 bases matching TRBD1. V shed 3 bases and J 7 bases; nucleotides not matched to a gene: 26. The CDR3 length is 20 residues. CDR3 sequence (DNA): TGTGCCAGCAGTTTTTTTCCGGGGGACAAGAGGGCAGGGGGGCTTGGTGGCTACACCTTC. Its translation is CASSFFPGDKRAGGLGGYTF.

This clonotype was counted a few times. The chain employs TRBV19 and TRBJ1-2; TRBD1 agrees at 7 bases. The CDR3 is made up of 13 amino acids. In germline, CDR1 is LNHDA, CDR2 SQIVND (reference sequence). The J segment lost 4 bases and the V segment lost 6 bases, leaving 5 bases of the junction unmatched. CDR3 residues: CASSSDRIYGYTF. For the CDR3, the DNA is TGTGCCAGTAGCTCGGACAGGATCTATGGCTACACCTTC.

This clonotype was counted ten times or more. The chain has TRBV30 and TRBJ2-7; 9 bases fit TRBD2. Germline loops: CDR1 GTSNPN, CDR2 SVGIG (reference sequence). V gave up 2 bases and J gave up 5 bases; unmatched junction bases: 10. CDR3 length: 15 amino acids. The CDR3 DNA reads TGTGCCTGGAGTTTCTGGGGACTAGCAAGGGACGAGCAGTACTTC. This codes for CAWSFWGLARDEQYF. Variable domain in full (rest from reference TRBV30 and TRBJ2-7): SQTIHQWPATLVQPVGSPLSLECTVEGTSNPNLYWYRQAAGRGLQLLFYSVGIGQISSEVPQNLSASRPQDRQFILSSKKLLLSDSGFYLCAWSFWGLARDEQYFGPGTRLTVT.

In this sample, this clonotype turned up many times. V is TRBV12-3 or TRBV12-4 and J is TRBJ1-1; D call uncertain. This CDR3 contains 16 residues. V shed 4 bases and J shed 5 bases, with 20 bases lying between them. DNA for the CDR3: TGTGCCAGCAGTTCCCCCCCCGGACGGAGGCAAACTGAAGCTTTCTTT. Its protein is CASSSPPGRRQTEAFF.

The chain is built from TRBV6-5 and TRBJ2-7; 11 positions agree with TRBD2. Germline V lookup: CDR1 MNHEY, CDR2 SVGAGI. CDR3 length: 15 residues. V was clipped by 2 bases and J by 3 bases; unmatched bases: 3. The DNA of the CDR3 is TGTGCCAGCAGTTACATAGGACTAGCGGGCTACGAGCAGTACTTC. As protein: CASSYIGLAGYEQYF.

V gene TRBV5-5 combines with J gene TRBJ2-7; TRBD2 aligns across 12 bases. CDR3 length equals 17 residues. Germline V gene data show CDR1 as SGHKS and CDR2 as YYEKEE (reference sequence). V trimming: 4 bases; J trimming: 4 bases; junction bases outside the gene matches: 12. CDR3 nucleotides: TGTGCCAGCAGCCTGACTAGCGGGAGCGCGGCGACGTACGAGCAGTACTTC. As protein: CASSLTSGSAATYEQYF.

This clonotype occurred many times. The chain carries TRBV6-1 and TRBJ1-2; TRBD1 agrees at 7 bases. CDR1 and CDR2 (germline): MNHNS, SASEGT. The CDR3 is 14 residues long. Trimming removed 5 bases from V and 4 bases from J; junction bases left unmatched: 7. In nucleotides, the CDR3 is TGTGCCAGCAGTCCCGTAGAGGGGGCCTATGGCTACACCTTC. This encodes CASSPVEGAYGYTF.

This clonotype turned up a few times. The chain is built from TRBV7-9 and TRBJ1-2; possibly TRBD1 for D (6 bases). Germline-derived CDR1 and CDR2 are SEHNR and FQNEAQ (reference sequence). The ends were cut back, 4 bases at V and 0 bases at J, with 15 bases in the middle. The CDR3 length is 16 residues. The CDR3 DNA reads as TGTGCCAGCAGCTACAGGGACGGGACCTCTAACTATGGCTACACCTTC. Translated: CASSYRDGTSNYGYTF. The complete variable domain, with remaining parts taken from reference TRBV7-9 and TRBJ1-2, reads DTGVSQNPRHKITKRGQNVTFRCDPISEHNRLYWYRQTLGQGPEFLTYFQNEAQLEKSRLLSDRFSAERPKGSFSTLEIQRTEQGDSAMYLCASSYRDGTSNYGYTFGSGTRLTVV.

This clonotype was recorded many times. The CDR3 is CASGQNPGGTQYF. The CDR3 coding sequence is TGTGCCAGCGGTCAGAACCCCGGCGGGACCCAGTACTTC. The V call is TRBV12-3 or TRBV12-4, the J call TRBJ2-5; D gene unclear. The CDR3 extends over 13 amino acids. V was clipped by 8 bases and J by 7 bases, with 17 bases between them.